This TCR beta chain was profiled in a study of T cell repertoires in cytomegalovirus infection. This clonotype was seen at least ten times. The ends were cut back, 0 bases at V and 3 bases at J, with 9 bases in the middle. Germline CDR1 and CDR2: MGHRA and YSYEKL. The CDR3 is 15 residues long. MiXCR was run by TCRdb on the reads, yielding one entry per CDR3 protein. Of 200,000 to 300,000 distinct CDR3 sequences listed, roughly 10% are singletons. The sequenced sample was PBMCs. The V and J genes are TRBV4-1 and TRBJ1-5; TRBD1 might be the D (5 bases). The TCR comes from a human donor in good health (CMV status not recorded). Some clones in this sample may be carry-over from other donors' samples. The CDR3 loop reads CASSQDVGHNQPQHF. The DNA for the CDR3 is TGCGCCAGCAGCCAAGACGTAGGACACAATCAGCCCCAGCATTTT.